One T cell receptor (beta chain) is described in this entry. The record originates from a study of OX40 agonist ivuxolimab in advanced cancers. Patients were ineligible given autoimmune disease history or systemic immunosuppression. Data came from immunoSEQ multiplex PCR; TCRdb stores just in-frame clones and leaves some out. The data show some 38,000 clones, roughly nine tenths seen once. This sequence originates from an adult with an advanced solid tumor such as melanoma, head and neck, liver or kidney cancer. Sequenced material: CD4+ or CD8+ T cells sorted from blood, taken in a trial of the OX40 agonist ivuxolimab.

The CDR3: CASSSGVRDIVNTEAFF. The CDR3 region has the DNA TGTGCCAGCAGCTCCGGCGTACGGGACATAGTGAACACTGAAGCTTTCTTT. The chain combines TRBV11-3 with TRBJ1-1; maybe TRBD1 (6 bases). Trimming removed 4 bases from V and 0 bases from J, with 18 bases in between. This CDR3 is 17 amino acids long. Germline CDR1 reads SGHNT; CDR2 reads YENEEA.